This TCR beta chain was sequenced for a study of T cell responses to AZD1222 COVID-19 vaccine. Sequenced by immunoSEQ multiplex PCR; TCRdb stores in-frame clones only, minus some. This sample has about 61,000 clones, with approximately 90% found just once. V lost 5 bases to trimming and J lost 5 bases, with 5 bases between them. CDR1 is SNHLY, CDR2 FYNNEI, per germline. The CDR3 length is 11 residues. This chain links TRBV2 with TRBJ2-3; D call uncertain. Sequences were derived from peripheral blood, sampled on day 0 of AZD1222 vaccination. This receptor was obtained from an adult in good health. This chain's CDR3 is CASSTGDTQYF. CDR3 coding DNA: TGTGCCAGCAGTACGGGAGATACGCAGTATTTT.